This TCR beta chain was recorded in a study of blood T cell repertoires in COVID-19. Study summary: Acute and convalescent COVID-19 samples came from the United States, Italy and Spain. T cells, B-cell-depleted T cells, or PBMCs provided the cDNA or gDNA that served as material.

Original data processing: Amplification from reference gene primers served as the basis for estimated nucleated cell counts. Libraries were prepared by immunoSEQ multiplex PCR; TCRdb keeps only in-frame clonotypes and omits some of them. That table supplies the V and J calls and clone size; D and trimming were determined from the DNA. The repertoire includes about 120,000 clones, 70% to 90% of them detected once, and roughly 4% sits in the top ten. The V segment lost 1 base and the J segment 6 bases; nucleotides outside the gene matches: 5. The CDR3 length is 15 residues. Looked up from germline, CDR1 is LGHDT and CDR2 is YNNKEL (reference sequence).

Sequencing was carried out using peripheral blood. The V gene is TRBV3-1 (or the pseudogene TRBV3-2), the J gene TRBJ1-4; 7 positions agree with TRBD1. This TCR was recovered from a man in his forties with acute or convalescent COVID-19. This CDR3 reads CASSQAGGFHEKLFF. The CDR3 DNA follows: TGTGCCAGCAGCCAAGCAGGGGGGTTTCATGAAAAACTGTTTTTT.